Shown below are 15 T cell receptor beta chains from a single sample sequenced in a study of cytomegalovirus exposure and HLA in healthy donors. The PCR had 60 Vbeta and 13 Jbeta primers. Produced via immunoSEQ multiplex PCR; TCRdb's table is partial and in-frame only. The data show under 95,000 clones, roughly 75% seen once. The sample taken for sequencing was PBMCs. These receptors all stem from a male donor in good health and CMV-seronegative.

The rearrangement uses TRBV4-3 and TRBJ2-1; 8 nucleotides match TRBD2. Losses at the gene ends were 1 base for V and 16 bases for J; bases not matched to a gene: 15. CDR1 and CDR2 (germline): LGHNA, YSLEER. The length of the CDR3 is 15 residues. For the CDR3, the DNA is TGCGCCAGCAGCCAAGTTGGATTAACGGGGGGGGCCCTTTTCTTC. Protein sequence: CASSQVGLTGGALFF.

This clone was detected only a few times. This chain links TRBV7-9 with TRBJ1-1; possible D gene TRBD1, 5 bases. The CDR3 covers 16 residues. V lost 3 bases, J lost 6 bases, and 20 bases lay in between. CDR1 is SEHNR, CDR2 FQNEAQ, per germline (reference sequence). CDR3 residues: CASSLSDTSWGSEAFF. Here the CDR3 DNA reads TGTGCCAGCAGCTTGTCGGACACCTCTTGGGGATCTGAAGCTTTCTTT.

The V gene is TRBV10-3, the J gene TRBJ2-7; D not certain. V dropped 3 bases and J dropped 2 bases, with 8 bases sitting between them. From germline, CDR1 is ENHRY and CDR2 SYGVKD. This CDR3 is built from 13 residues. CDR3 nucleotides: TGTGCCATCAGTGAACAGCTCACCTACGAGCAGTACTTC. Translated, it gives CAISEQLTYEQYF.

In DNA form, the CDR3 reads TGTGCCAGCACCCGACAGGTGAACACTGAAGCTTTCTTT. It is translated as CASTRQVNTEAFF. The J gene is TRBJ1-1, the V gene TRBV5-6; D may be TRBD1 (6 bases). Germline CDR1 and CDR2: SGHDT and YYEEEE. The V end lost 6 bases, the J end lost 0 bases, and 9 bases lay between the germline ends. The CDR3 runs to 13 residues.

J is TRBJ2-3 and V is TRBV7-2; D is possibly TRBD2 (5 bases). This CDR3 has 14 residues. CDR1 and CDR2 from the germline V gene are SGHTA and FQGNSA. The V and J ends lost 1 base and 1 base respectively, with 6 bases between them. The CDR3 nucleotides read TGTGCCAGCAGCTTAGTGGGAGGCACAGATACGCAGTATTTT. Its protein product is CASSLVGGTDTQYF. The full variable domain, in which reference TRBV7-2 and TRBJ2-3 provide the parts outside the CDR3, is GAGVSQSPSNKVTEKGKDVELRCDPISGHTALYWYRQSLGQGLEFLIYFQGNSAPDKSGLPSDRFSAERTGGSVSTLTIQRTQQEDSAVYLCASSLVGGTDTQYFGPGTRLTVL.

The rearrangement joins TRBV6-6 to TRBJ2-2; 8 bases agree with TRBD1. The CDR3 length is 16 residues. Germline CDR1 reads MNHNY; CDR2 reads SVGAGI (reference sequence). V lost 5 bases and J lost 5; bases outside the gene matches: 10. CDR3 residues: CASSPGQGLLTGELFF. CDR3 nucleotide sequence: TGTGCCAGCAGTCCCGGACAGGGATTGTTGACCGGGGAGCTGTTTTTT.

V gene TRBV18 combines with J gene TRBJ1-1, with TRBD1 matching over 7 bases. Germline V gene sequence: CDR1 KGHSH, CDR2 LQKENI. V was clipped by 5 bases and J by 3 bases; unmatched bases: 6. CDR3 length equals 14 residues. CDR3 in amino acids: CASSKPDRYTEAFF. The CDR3 DNA reads as TGTGCCAGCTCAAAGCCGGACAGGTACACTGAAGCTTTCTTT.

The chain has TRBV6-4 and TRBJ2-2, with 8 bases lining up with TRBD2. Germline V gene data show CDR1 as MRHNA and CDR2 as SNTAGT. V shed 2 bases and J 3 bases; nucleotides not matched to a gene: 2. The CDR3 spans 15 residues. Here the CDR3 reads CASSDKAGDTGELFF. In nucleotides, the CDR3 is TGTGCCAGCAGTGACAAAGCGGGAGACACCGGGGAGCTGTTTTTT.

V usage is TRBV5-8 and J usage is TRBJ2-5, with D unresolved. Deletions cut 1 base from V and 5 bases from J, with 6 bases between. Germline CDR1 and CDR2: SGHTS and YDEGEE. The CDR3 has 12 amino acids. CDR3 nucleotides: TGTGCCAGCAGCTTGTCGGTGGAGACCCAGTACTTC. The encoded protein is CASSLSVETQYF.

V usage is TRBV6-5 and J usage is TRBJ2-1; D gene uncertain. The V end was cut by 1 base, the J end by 0 bases, with 10 bases between. The CDR3 has 16 amino acids. CDR1 and CDR2 (germline): MNHEY, SVGAGI. The CDR3 here is CASSYYQASSYNEQFF. The CDR3 DNA is TGTGCCAGCAGTTACTACCAGGCCAGCTCCTACAATGAGCAGTTCTTC.

This chain joins TRBV4-1 and TRBJ2-3, with D perhaps TRBD1 (6 bases). The germline V gene encodes CDR1 MGHRA and CDR2 YSYEKL. This CDR3 contains 14 residues. V was cut by 4 bases and J by 2 bases, with 10 bases left in between. The CDR3 DNA sequence: TGCGCCAGCAGCCCAAACAGGGCCACAGATACGCAGTATTTT. Encoded protein: CASSPNRATDTQYF.

This chain links TRBV7-8 with TRBJ1-2; 7 positions match TRBD1. The CDR3 sequence is 13 residues long. J was trimmed by 7 bases and V by 3 bases; bases with no gene match: 5. CDR1 and CDR2 (germline): SGHVS, FQNEAQ. The CDR3 protein is CASSFLEGAGYTF. CDR3 sequence (DNA): TGTGCCAGCAGCTTCCTGGAGGGGGCTGGCTACACCTTC.

About this clone itself: One junction end does not reproduce the germline sequence, and a read error may be involved. DNA for the CDR3: TGCAGTGCGGCTGGAAACTATGGCTACCCCTTC. It specifies CSAAGNYGYPF. The rearrangement uses TRBV20-1 and TRBJ1-2; no definite D call. CDR3 length: 11 residues. Germline V gene lookup returns CDR1 DFQATT and CDR2 SNEGSKA (reference sequence).

The chain links TRBV4-1 to TRBJ1-4; 7 bases fit TRBD1. This CDR3 contains 16 residues. Germline V CDR1 and CDR2: MGHRA, YSYEKL. V gave up 4 bases and J gave up 6 bases; unmatched junction bases: 11. CDR3 protein: CASSLARQGYDEKLFF. The CDR3 coding sequence is TGCGCCAGCAGCCTCGCCCGACAGGGTTATGATGAAAAACTGTTTTTT.

The chain carries TRBV6-5 and TRBJ1-3, with D uncertain. The germline V gene encodes CDR1 MNHEY and CDR2 SVGAGI. Between the trimmed V and J ends, which lost 8 bases and 7 bases, there was a span of 9 bases. The length of the CDR3 is 11 residues. Here the CDR3 reads CASFSGNTIYF. The CDR3 bases are TGTGCCAGCTTTAGCGGGAACACCATATATTTT.